The sequence of this T cell receptor (beta chain) was determined in a study of T-cell memory formation after mild COVID-19. Whole-study findings and limits: Within pre-infection memory, some responding clones were found, suggesting cross-reactive memory joined. Whereas later expanders leaned CD4+, clones contracting day 15 to 85 showed a balanced CD4/CD8 makeup. Chiefly within CM and EM were the contracting CD4+ clones; CD8+ ones were within EMRA.

In its sample, this clonotype was seen a few times. The target antigen is unknown. Germline V gene data show CDR1 as DFQATT and CDR2 as SNEGSKA (reference sequence). The CDR3 is 14 amino acids. Constant-segment primers and 5'RACE yielded cDNA libraries for TCR alpha and TCR beta, each carrying sample barcodes and UMIs. TCRdb processed the 5' RACE reads anew with MiXCR; each CDR3 protein has one entry. The sample has some 350,000 distinct CDR3 sequences; roughly 13% are singletons. The sequence derives from a man in his late teens or twenties who had mild COVID-19 (a few samples of this study predate the infection). Cell type and time point are not known. The chain uses TRBV20-1 and TRBJ2-1; 14 bases are shared with TRBD2. The sequenced material came from PBMCs or a T cell subset sorted from them (not recorded which). DNA for the CDR3: TGCAGCGTCAGACTAGCGGGGGGGTCGGATGAGCAGTTCTTC. Translating gives CSVRLAGGSDEQFF.